This T cell receptor beta chain was obtained from a study of T cells after yellow fever vaccination. Background on the study: Preparation of the low-cell-number fractions used SMART-Seq v4 Ultra Low Input.

General study findings and limits: Peaking on day 5 versus 15, the secondary response was faster but weaker. Reappearance after the booster was seen for most primary-vaccination clones, at 95% to 97% CD4 and 70% to 90% CD8.

To note about this clonotype: Its antigen is currently unknown.

Template switching with 5'RACE generated the TCR cDNA and added a universal primer site and UMIs. From the 5' RACE reads, TCRdb called clonotypes with MiXCR, one entry per CDR3 protein. Seen here are hundreds of thousands of distinct CDR3 sequences, around 12% observed once, and the top ten hold approximately 15%. Germline values: CDR1 DFQATT, CDR2 SNEGSKA (reference sequence). CDR3 length: 14 amino acids. V was pared by 6 bases and J by 6 bases, with 4 bases of the junction left unmatched. Sequenced material: PBMCs, taken on the day of the yellow fever booster vaccination. The receptor was derived from a man aged 30 to 45 who received the YFV17D yellow fever vaccine. V gene TRBV20-1 combines with J gene TRBJ2-4; the match to TRBD2 covers 14 bases. Here the CDR3 reads CSARLAGGANIQYF. For the CDR3, the DNA is TGCAGTGCCAGACTAGCGGGGGGGGCAAACATTCAGTACTTC.